These T cell receptor beta chains were read from a single sample in a study of CD8+ T cells in alopecia areata. Sequencing used immunoSEQ multiplex PCR; TCRdb keeps in-frame clones, though not all of them. The sample has fewer than 250,000 clones; 50% to 75% are singletons. The source material was CD4+ T cells sorted from blood, sampled at week 4, from a patient treated with tofacitinib. These receptors all stem from a human donor with alopecia areata. Each CDR3 is given with its conserved first and last residue. D genes are given only for firm matches. Rows give clone size only sometimes, using once, few, many, or a class for an expanded clone.

len	v_gene	j_gene	abundance	d_gene	CDR3nt	CDR3aa
13	TRBV7-2	TRBJ1-2	NA	TRBD1	TGTGCCAGCAGCCCGACAGGGATCTATGGCTACACCTTC	CASSPTGIYGYTF
15	TRBV29-1	TRBJ1-1	NA	TRBD1	TGCAGCGTTGATTGGAAGGGGGCAATCTGGACTGAAGCTTTCTTT	CSVDWKGAIWTEAFF
13	TRBV7-2	TRBJ1-2	NA	NA	TGTGCCAGCAGCACAGGGTGGGAGGATGGCTACACCTTC	CASSTGWEDGYTF
15	TRBV4-3	TRBJ2-4	once	NA	TGCGCCAGCAGCCAAGAATCAGCTCAAAGCAACATTCAGTACTTC	CASSQESAQSNIQYF
15	TRBV5-1	TRBJ2-2	NA	TRBD1	TGCGCCAGCATCCCTGGACAGGCGAACACCGGGGAGCTGTTTTTT	CASIPGQANTGELFF
13	TRBV5-1	TRBJ1-1	NA	NA	TGCGCCAGCAGTCCTGACAGCTACACTGAAGCTTTCTTT	CASSPDSYTEAFF
13	TRBV5-1	TRBJ2-5	NA	NA	TGCGCCAGCAGCTTTCAGGCGGGGGAGACCCAGTACTTC	CASSFQAGETQYF
15	TRBV2	TRBJ2-7	NA	NA	TGTGCCAGCAGTCGGGGTCCCCTCCAGGGGTACGAGCAGTACTTC	CASSRGPLQGYEQYF
14	TRBV5-1	TRBJ1-4	once	NA	TGCGCCAGCAGCTCCGGGGGGACTAATGAAAAACTGTTTTTT	CASSSGGTNEKLFF
14	TRBV29-1	TRBJ2-6	NA	NA	TGCAGCGCGACTCAGGGCTCTGGGGCCAACGTCCTGACTTTC	CSATQGSGANVLTF
12	TRBV4-2	TRBJ2-5	NA	NA	TGTGCCAGCAGCCGGGACCAAGAGACCCAGTACTTC	CASSRDQETQYF
14	TRBV5-1	TRBJ2-1	NA	TRBD2	TGCGCCAGCAGACTGGCGGGGGGGCAGGCTGAGCAGTTCTTC	CASRLAGGQAEQFF
14	TRBV7-2	TRBJ1-2	NA	NA	TGTGCCAGCAGCTTAGGTGCAGGGGAATATGGCTACACCTTC	CASSLGAGEYGYTF
14	TRBV6-6	TRBJ2-7	NA	NA	TGTGCCAGCAGTTATAGTAACAAGGCAGACGCGCAGTACTTC	CASSYSNKADAQYF
18	TRBV4-3	TRBJ1-1	NA	TRBD1	TGCGCCAGCAGCCAAGTGTCCGCAGGGACAGGGTTGAACACTGAAGCTTTCTTT	CASSQVSAGTGLNTEAFF